Listed below are T cell receptor beta chains from one sample, sequenced in a study of blood T cells in healthy people across ages. From the 5' RACE reads, TCRdb called clonotypes with MiXCR, one entry per CDR3 protein. Here the sample spans more than 1 million distinct CDR3 sequences, 40% to 55% being singletons. Sequenced input: blood. These receptors came from a woman aged 60-75 years in good health. Both conserved end residues are part of each CDR3. Each record gives: D gene, V gene, CDR3 length, CDR3 protein. The D gene is left open where the match is weak.

D gene: TRBD1; V gene: TRBV14; CDR3 length: 16; CDR3 protein: CASSQDAGTGTETQFF
D gene: NA; V gene: TRBV27; CDR3 length: 11; CDR3 protein: CASSSVDEQYF
D gene: NA; V gene: TRBV20-1; CDR3 length: 12; CDR3 protein: CSASLVTYEQYF
D gene: NA; V gene: TRBV20-1; CDR3 length: 14; CDR3 protein: CSAPPASSYNEQFF
D gene: NA; V gene: TRBV7-8; CDR3 length: 15; CDR3 protein: CTSSKSISADNEQFF
D gene: NA; V gene: TRBV6-5; CDR3 length: 16; CDR3 protein: CASSYWQGNLYNEQFF
D gene: NA; V gene: TRBV9; CDR3 length: 15; CDR3 protein: CASSAQGNTFGELFF
D gene: NA; V gene: TRBV12-3/TRBV12-4; CDR3 length: 12; CDR3 protein: CASSFGADTQYF
D gene: NA; V gene: TRBV6-5; CDR3 length: 15; CDR3 protein: CASSYSIGKAYEQYF
D gene: NA; V gene: TRBV27; CDR3 length: 15; CDR3 protein: CASAPRGQTNEKLFF
D gene: TRBD2; V gene: TRBV20-1; CDR3 length: 14; CDR3 protein: CSASQRGPRNEQFF